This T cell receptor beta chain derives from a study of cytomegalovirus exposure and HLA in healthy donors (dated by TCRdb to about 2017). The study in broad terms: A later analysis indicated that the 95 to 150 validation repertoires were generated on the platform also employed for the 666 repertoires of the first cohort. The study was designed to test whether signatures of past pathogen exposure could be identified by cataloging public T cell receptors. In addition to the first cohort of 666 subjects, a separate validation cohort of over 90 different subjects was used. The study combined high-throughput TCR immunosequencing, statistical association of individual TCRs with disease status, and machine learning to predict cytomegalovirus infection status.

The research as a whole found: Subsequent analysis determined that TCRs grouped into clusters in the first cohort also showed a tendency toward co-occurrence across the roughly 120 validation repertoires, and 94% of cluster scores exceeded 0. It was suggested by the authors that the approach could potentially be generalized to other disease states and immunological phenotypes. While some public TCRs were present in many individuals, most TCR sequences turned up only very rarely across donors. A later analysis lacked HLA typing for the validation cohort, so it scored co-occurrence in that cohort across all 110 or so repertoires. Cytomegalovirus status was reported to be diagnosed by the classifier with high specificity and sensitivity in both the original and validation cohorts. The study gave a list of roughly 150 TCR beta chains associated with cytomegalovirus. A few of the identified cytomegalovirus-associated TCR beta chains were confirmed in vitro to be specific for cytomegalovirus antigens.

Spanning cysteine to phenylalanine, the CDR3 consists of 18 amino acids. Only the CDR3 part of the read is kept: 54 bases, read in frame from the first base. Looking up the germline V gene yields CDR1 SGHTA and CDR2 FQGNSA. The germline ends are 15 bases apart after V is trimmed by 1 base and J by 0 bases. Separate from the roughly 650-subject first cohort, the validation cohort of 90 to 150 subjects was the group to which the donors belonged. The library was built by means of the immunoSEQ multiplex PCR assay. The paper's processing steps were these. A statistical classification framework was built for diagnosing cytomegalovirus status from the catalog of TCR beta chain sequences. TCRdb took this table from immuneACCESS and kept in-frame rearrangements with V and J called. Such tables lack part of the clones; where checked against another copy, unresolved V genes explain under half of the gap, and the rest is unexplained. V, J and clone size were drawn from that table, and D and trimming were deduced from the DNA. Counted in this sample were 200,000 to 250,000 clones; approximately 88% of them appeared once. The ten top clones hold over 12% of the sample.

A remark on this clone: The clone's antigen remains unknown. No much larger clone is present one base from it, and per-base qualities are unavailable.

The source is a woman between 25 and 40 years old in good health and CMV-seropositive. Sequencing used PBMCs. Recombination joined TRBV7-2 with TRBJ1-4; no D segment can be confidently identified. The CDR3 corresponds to CASSLEFFSSSTNEKLFF. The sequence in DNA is TGTGCCAGCAGCTTAGAATTCTTCTCGAGTTCAACTAATGAAAAACTGTTTTTT.